The rows below give T cell receptor beta chains drawn from one sample of a study of T cell clonotyping in hematopoietic cell transplantation. Sequencing used immunoSEQ multiplex PCR; TCRdb keeps in-frame clones, though not all of them. This sample has more than 15,000 clones, with less than 80% found just once. Sequenced material: PBMCs, taken 30 days after allogeneic stem cell transplant. These receptors were obtained from a male patient aged 50 to 59 who had an allogeneic stem cell transplant from an unrelated donor, so T cells may come from the graft donor. Some clones in this sample may be carry-over from other donors' samples. Both conserved end residues are part of each CDR3. D genes are given only for firm matches. A clone size is listed for some rows: how often the clone was seen (once, few, many), or a class if it is expanded.

cdr3_aa,cdr3_nt,d_call,clone_size,j_call,v_call
CASSQRLGGGYGYTF,TGCGCCAGCAGCCAAAGGTTGGGGGGCGGCTATGGCTACACCTTC,-,-,TRBJ1-2,TRBV4-1
CASRQQSGDTQYF,TGTGCCAGCAGACAACAGAGCGGAGATACGCAGTATTTT,-,-,TRBJ2-3,TRBV28
CASSLLNSPLHF,TGTGCCAGCAGTCTTCTAAACTCACCCCTCCACTTT,-,-,TRBJ1-6,TRBV6-5
CASSLGGSGYGYTF,TGTGCCAGCAGCTTAGGGGGGTCTGGCTATGGCTACACCTTC,-,-,TRBJ1-2,TRBV7-2
CASSIQKGVGYGYTF,TGTGCCAGTAGTATTCAGAAGGGGGTTGGGTATGGCTACACCTTC,-,-,TRBJ1-2,TRBV19
CAWSPQTEAFF,TGTGCCTGGAGCCCGCAAACTGAAGCTTTCTTT,-,few,TRBJ1-1,TRBV30
CASSQQFNSPLHF,TGTGCCAGCAGCCAACAGTTTAATTCACCCCTCCACTTT,-,-,TRBJ1-6,TRBV14
CASTGAGGPEGDTQYF,TGTGCCAGCACGGGAGCGGGAGGGCCCGAGGGAGATACGCAGTATTTT,TRBD2,few,TRBJ2-3,TRBV28
CAWQTRDSSYEQYF,TGTGCCTGGCAGACTCGGGACAGCTCCTACGAGCAGTACTTC,TRBD1,-,TRBJ2-7,TRBV30
CASRKTGNNEKLFF,TGTGCCAGCAGGAAAACAGGGAACAATGAAAAACTGTTTTTT,-,-,TRBJ1-4,TRBV2
CASSLSLGRETQYF,TGCGCCAGCAGCTTGTCGTTGGGGAGGGAGACCCAGTACTTC,-,-,TRBJ2-5,TRBV5-1
CASSRDRDSPLHF,TGTGCCAGCAGCCGGGACAGGGATTCACCCCTCCACTTT,TRBD1,-,TRBJ1-6,TRBV4-2
CASSQIARPTDTQYF,TGCGCCAGCAGCCAAATAGCGAGGCCCACAGATACGCAGTATTTT,-,-,TRBJ2-3,TRBV4-1
CASTGGRRTDTQYF,TGTGCCAGTACCGGGGGGCGCCGTACAGATACGCAGTATTTT,-,-,TRBJ2-3,TRBV19
CASSFEQTPYEQYF,TGTGCCAGCAGCTTTGAACAGACCCCCTACGAGCAGTACTTC,-,few,TRBJ2-7,TRBV5-6
CASSQQEIYEQYF,TGCGCCAGCAGTCAACAGGAGATCTACGAGCAGTACTTC,-,few,TRBJ2-7,TRBV23-1
CSVGPEDGYTF,TGCAGCGTCGGCCCCGAGGATGGCTACACCTTC,-,-,TRBJ1-2,TRBV29-1
CASSVQVGAPGGYNEQFF,TGTGCCAGCAGCGTACAGGTGGGAGCCCCCGGGGGCTACAATGAGCAGTTCTTC,-,-,TRBJ2-1,TRBV9
CASSYSPGAAYGYTF,TGTGCCAGCAGTTACTCGCCAGGGGCGGCCTATGGCTACACCTTC,-,-,TRBJ1-2,TRBV6-6
CASSLASGDTQYF,TGTGCTAGCAGCTTGGCTAGCGGGGATACGCAGTATTTT,TRBD2,few,TRBJ2-3,TRBV7-7
CASSYGATSGGVQETQYF,TGTGCCAGCAGCTATGGCGCTACTAGCGGGGGTGTGCAAGAGACCCAGTACTTC,TRBD2,-,TRBJ2-5,TRBV28
CASSWLGEPQHF,TGTGCCAGTAGCTGGTTGGGGGAGCCCCAGCATTTT,-,-,TRBJ1-5,TRBV19
CASSSLETQYF,TGTGCCAGCAGTTCCCTAGAGACCCAGTACTTC,-,once,TRBJ2-5,TRBV6-5
CASSLWTGGVDTEAFF,TGTGCCAGCAGCTTATGGACAGGGGGAGTGGACACTGAAGCTTTCTTT,TRBD1,-,TRBJ1-1,TRBV7-2
CSVGLNEKLFF,TGCAGCGTGGGCCTTAATGAAAAACTGTTTTTT,-,-,TRBJ1-4,TRBV29-1
CAWSTSGYNEQFF,TGTGCCTGGAGTACGTCGGGTTACAATGAGCAGTTCTTC,-,-,TRBJ2-1,TRBV30
CASSGRAGRLNTEAFF,TGTGCCAGCAGCGGGAGGGCGGGACGGCTGAACACTGAAGCTTTCTTT,-,-,TRBJ1-1,TRBV5-6
CASSEETDYGYTF,TGTGCCAGCAGTGAGGAAACAGACTATGGCTACACCTTC,-,-,TRBJ1-2,TRBV6-1
CASSYSGDTIYF,TGTGCCAGCAGTTACTCGGGGGACACCATATATTTT,-,-,TRBJ1-3,TRBV6-5
CASSFTRRTKPYEQYF,TGTGCCAGCAGCTTTACAAGAAGGACTAAGCCCTACGAGCAGTACTTC,-,few,TRBJ2-7,TRBV5-4
CASSDPGSYNSPLHF,TGTGCCAGCAGTGATCCGGGCTCCTATAATTCACCCCTCCACTTT,-,-,TRBJ1-6,TRBV25-1